The T cell receptor beta chain described here comes from a study of CD8 T cells in Susac syndrome. Study-level results: The study's TCR sequencing and HLA analysis drew on a certain number of individuals. That number was acknowledged as relatively small.

Matched for age and sex, the controls were healthy donors. It was negative isolation that provided the CD8+ and CD4+ T cells, whereas TEMRA cells were enriched by FACS. Trimming cost V 0 bases and J 4 bases; bases outside gene matches: 12. The germline V gene encodes CDR1 MNHEY and CDR2 SVGEGT. This CDR3 spans 19 amino acids. Random hexamers were used to reverse transcribe roughly 0.45 to 1 ug of RNA. Amplification of the TCR beta CDR3 was carried out by immunoSEQ multiplex PCR, which spanned a total of 54 Vbeta and 13 Jbeta segments. TCRdb redid the calling of the immunoSEQ multiplex PCR reads with MiXCR, one entry per CDR3 protein. In the table there are around 190,000 distinct CDR3 sequences, roughly 94% of which are singletons. A remark on this clonotype: The target antigen is unknown.

The chain employs TRBV6-2 or TRBV6-3 and TRBJ2-2, with 9 bases fitting TRBD1. The receptor's source is a human donor in good health. Material for sequencing was CD4+ T cells from PBMCs. CDR3 DNA sequence: TGTGCCAGCAGTTACTCCCCCCGGGACAGGGCCGGCAGCACCGGGGAGCTGTTTTTT. Its translation: CASSYSPRDRAGSTGELFF.